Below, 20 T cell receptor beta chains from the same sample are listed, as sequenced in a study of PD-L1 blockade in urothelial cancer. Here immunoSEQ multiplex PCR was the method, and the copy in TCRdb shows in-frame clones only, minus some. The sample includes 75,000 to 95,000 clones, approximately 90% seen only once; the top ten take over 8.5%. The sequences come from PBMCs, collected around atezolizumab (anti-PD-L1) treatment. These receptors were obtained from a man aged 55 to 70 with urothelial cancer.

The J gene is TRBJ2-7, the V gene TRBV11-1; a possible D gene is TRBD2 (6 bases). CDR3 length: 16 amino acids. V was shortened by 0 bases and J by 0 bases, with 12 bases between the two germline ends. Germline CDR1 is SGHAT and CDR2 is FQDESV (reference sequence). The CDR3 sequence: CASSLAGWRDSYEQYF. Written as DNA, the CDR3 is TGTGCCAGCAGCTTAGCAGGATGGCGGGACTCCTACGAGCAGTACTTC. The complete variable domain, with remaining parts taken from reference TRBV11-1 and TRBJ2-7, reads EAEVAQSPRYKITEKSQAVAFWCDPISGHATLYWYRQILGQGPELLVQFQDESVVDDSQLPKDRFSAERLKGVDSTLKIQPAELGDSAMYLCASSLAGWRDSYEQYFGPGTRLTVT.

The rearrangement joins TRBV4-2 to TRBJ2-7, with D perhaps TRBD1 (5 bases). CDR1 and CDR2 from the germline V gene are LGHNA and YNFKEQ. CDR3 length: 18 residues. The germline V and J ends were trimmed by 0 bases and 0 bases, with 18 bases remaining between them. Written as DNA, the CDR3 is TGTGCCAGCAGCCAAGAGGTTCAGGGCCACTTAAGCTCCTACGAGCAGTACTTC. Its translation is CASSQEVQGHLSSYEQYF.

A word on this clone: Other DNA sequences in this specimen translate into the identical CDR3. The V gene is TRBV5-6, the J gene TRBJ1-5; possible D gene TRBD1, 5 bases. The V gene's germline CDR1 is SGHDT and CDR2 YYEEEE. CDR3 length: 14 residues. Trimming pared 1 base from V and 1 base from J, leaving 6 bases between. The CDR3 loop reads CASSLRGSNQPQHF. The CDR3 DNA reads TGTGCCAGCAGCTTGCGGGGGAGCAATCAGCCCCAGCATTTT. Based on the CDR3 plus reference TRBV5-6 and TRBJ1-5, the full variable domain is DAGVTQSPTHLIKTRGQQVTLRCSPKSGHDTVSWYQQALGQGPQFIFQYYEEEERQRGNFPDRFSGHQFPNYSSELNVNALLLGDSALYLCASSLRGSNQPQHFGDGTRLSIL.

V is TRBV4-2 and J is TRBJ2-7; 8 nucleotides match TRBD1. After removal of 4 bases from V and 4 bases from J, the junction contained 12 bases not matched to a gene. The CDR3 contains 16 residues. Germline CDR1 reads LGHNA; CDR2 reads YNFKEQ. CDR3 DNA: TGTGCCAGCAGCCGGGACACAGCAGGGGGCGCGTACGAGCAGTACTTC. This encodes CASSRDTAGGAYEQYF.

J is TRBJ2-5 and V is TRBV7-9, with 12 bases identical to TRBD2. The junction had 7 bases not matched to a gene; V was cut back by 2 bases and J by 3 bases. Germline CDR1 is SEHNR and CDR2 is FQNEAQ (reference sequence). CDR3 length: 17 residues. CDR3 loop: CASSLHERLAGEETQYF. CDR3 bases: TGTGCCAGCAGCTTACATGAGAGACTAGCGGGGGAAGAGACCCAGTACTTC.

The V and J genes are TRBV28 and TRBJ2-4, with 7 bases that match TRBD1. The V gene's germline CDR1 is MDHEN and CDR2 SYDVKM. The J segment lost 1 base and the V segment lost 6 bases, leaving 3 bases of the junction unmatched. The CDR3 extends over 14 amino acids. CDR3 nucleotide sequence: TGTGCCAGCAGACAACAGGGGGCCAAAAACATTCAGTACTTC. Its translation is CASRQQGAKNIQYF.

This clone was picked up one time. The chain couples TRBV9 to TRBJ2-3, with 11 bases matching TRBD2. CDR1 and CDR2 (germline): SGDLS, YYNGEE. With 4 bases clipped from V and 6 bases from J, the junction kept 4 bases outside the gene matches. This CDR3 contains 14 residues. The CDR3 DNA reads TGTGCCAGCAGCCCATTAGCGGGGGGGGATACGCAGTATTTT. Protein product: CASSPLAGGDTQYF.

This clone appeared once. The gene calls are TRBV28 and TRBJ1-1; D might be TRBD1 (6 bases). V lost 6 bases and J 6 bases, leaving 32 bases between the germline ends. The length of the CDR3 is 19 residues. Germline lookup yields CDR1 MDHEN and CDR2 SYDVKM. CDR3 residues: CASSPTPVGRGSWWAEAFF. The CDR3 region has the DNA TGTGCCAGCAGCCCGACACCGGTGGGCAGGGGATCATGGTGGGCTGAAGCTTTCTTT.

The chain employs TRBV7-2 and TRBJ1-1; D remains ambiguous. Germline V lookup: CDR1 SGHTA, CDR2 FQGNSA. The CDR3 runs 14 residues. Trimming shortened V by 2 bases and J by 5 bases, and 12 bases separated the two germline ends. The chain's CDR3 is CASSLYGSGTEAFF. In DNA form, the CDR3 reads TGTGCCAGCAGCTTATATGGGAGCGGGACTGAAGCTTTCTTT.

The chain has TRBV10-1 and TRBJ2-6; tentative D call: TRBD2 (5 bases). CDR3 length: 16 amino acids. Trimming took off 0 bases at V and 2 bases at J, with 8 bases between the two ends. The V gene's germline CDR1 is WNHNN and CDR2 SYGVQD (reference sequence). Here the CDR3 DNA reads TGCGCCAGCAGTGAGTCACGGGGAGCTGGGGCCAACGTCCTGACTTTC. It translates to CASSESRGAGANVLTF.

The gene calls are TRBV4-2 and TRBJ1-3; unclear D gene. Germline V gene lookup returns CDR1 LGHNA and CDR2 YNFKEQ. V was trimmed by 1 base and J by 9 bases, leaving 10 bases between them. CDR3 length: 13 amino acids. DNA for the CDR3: TGTGCCAGCAGCCAAGCCGCCCCGAGCACCATATATTTT. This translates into CASSQAAPSTIYF.

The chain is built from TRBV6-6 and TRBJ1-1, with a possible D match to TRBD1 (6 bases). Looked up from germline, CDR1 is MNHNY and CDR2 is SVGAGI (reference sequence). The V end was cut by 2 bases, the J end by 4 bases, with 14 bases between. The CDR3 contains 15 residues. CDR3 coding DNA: TGTGCCAGCAGTTACCCGGGGGGGCGCGGCACTGAAGCTTTCTTT. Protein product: CASSYPGGRGTEAFF.

The CDR3 loop is CAWIGKGATTEAFF. CDR3 nucleotides: TGTGCCTGGATTGGAAAGGGGGCGACGACTGAAGCTTTCTTT. The genes are TRBV30 and TRBJ1-1; TRBD1 matches at 7 bases. The germline V gene has CDR1 GTSNPN and CDR2 SVGIG (reference sequence). V lost 4 bases to trimming and J lost 5 bases; unmatched junction nucleotides: 10. CDR3 size: 14 residues.

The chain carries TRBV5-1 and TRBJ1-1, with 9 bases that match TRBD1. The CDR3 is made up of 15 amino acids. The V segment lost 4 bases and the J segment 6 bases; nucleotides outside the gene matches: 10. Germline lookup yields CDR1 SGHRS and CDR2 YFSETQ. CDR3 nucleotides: TGCGCCAGCAGCCAGGGACAGGGAGAGTACTCTGAAGCTTTCTTT. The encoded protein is CASSQGQGEYSEAFF.

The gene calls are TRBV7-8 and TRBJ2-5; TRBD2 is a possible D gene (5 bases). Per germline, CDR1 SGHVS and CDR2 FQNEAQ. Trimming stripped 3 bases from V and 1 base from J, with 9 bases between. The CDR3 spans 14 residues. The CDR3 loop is CASSFSSTQETQYF. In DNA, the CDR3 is TGTGCCAGCAGCTTTTCTAGCACCCAAGAGACCCAGTACTTC. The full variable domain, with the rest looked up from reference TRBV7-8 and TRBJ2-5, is GAGVSQSPRYKVAKRGQDVALRCDPISGHVSLFWYQQALGQGPEFLTYFQNEAQLDKSGLPSDRFFAERPEGSVSTLKIQRTQQEDSAVYLCASSFSSTQETQYFGPGTRLLVL.

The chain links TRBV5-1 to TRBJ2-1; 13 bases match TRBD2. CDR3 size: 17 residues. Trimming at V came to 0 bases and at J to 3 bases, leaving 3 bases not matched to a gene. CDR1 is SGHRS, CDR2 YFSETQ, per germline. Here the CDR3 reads CASSLEGLAGHYNEQFF. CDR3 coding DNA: TGCGCCAGCAGCTTGGAGGGACTAGCGGGGCACTACAATGAGCAGTTCTTC.

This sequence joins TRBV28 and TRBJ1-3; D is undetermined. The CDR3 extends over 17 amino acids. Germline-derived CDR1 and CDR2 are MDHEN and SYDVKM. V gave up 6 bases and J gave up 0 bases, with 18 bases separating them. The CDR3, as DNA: TGTGCCAGCAGCCCACCAGTGTTGGTCGACTCTGGAAACACCATATATTTT. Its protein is CASSPPVLVDSGNTIYF.

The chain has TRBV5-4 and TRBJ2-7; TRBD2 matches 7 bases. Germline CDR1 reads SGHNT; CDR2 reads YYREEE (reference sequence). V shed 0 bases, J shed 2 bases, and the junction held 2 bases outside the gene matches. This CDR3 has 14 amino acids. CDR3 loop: CASSLEGGAYEQYF. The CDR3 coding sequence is TGTGCCAGCAGCTTGGAGGGAGGGGCCTACGAGCAGTACTTC.

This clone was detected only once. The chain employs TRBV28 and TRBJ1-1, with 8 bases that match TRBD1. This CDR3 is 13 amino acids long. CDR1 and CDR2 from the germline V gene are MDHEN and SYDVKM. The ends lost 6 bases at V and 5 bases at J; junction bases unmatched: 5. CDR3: CASRLWDRTEAFF. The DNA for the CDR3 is TGTGCCAGCAGACTTTGGGACAGGACTGAAGCTTTCTTT. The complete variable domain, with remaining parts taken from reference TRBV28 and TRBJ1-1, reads DVKVTQSSRYLVKRTGEKVFLECVQDMDHENMFWYRQDPGLGLRLIYFSYDVKMKEKGDIPEGYSVSREKKERFSLILESASTNQTSMYLCASRLWDRTEAFFGQGTRLTVV.

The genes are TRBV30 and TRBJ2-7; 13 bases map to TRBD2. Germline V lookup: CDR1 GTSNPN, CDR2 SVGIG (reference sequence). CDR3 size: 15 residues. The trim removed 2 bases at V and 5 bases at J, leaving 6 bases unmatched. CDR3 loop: CAWSTGTSGTDEQYF. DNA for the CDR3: TGTGCCTGGAGTACAGGGACTAGCGGGACCGACGAGCAGTACTTC.